This T cell receptor (beta chain) appears in the sequencing data of a study of blood T cell repertoires in COVID-19. Study context: T cells, B-cell-depleted T cells, or PBMCs supplied cDNA or gDNA.

As originally analysed: Quantification of nucleated cells was approximated via reference gene primer amplification. The protocol was immunoSEQ multiplex PCR, while the TCRdb copy is restricted to in-frame clones and leaves out a portion. V and J calls and clone size are copied from that table; D and trimming were computed from the DNA. The sample records tens of thousands of clones, about nine tenths being singletons. V was clipped by 2 bases and J by 6 bases; unmatched bases: 4. Germline values: CDR1 MNHEY, CDR2 SVGAGI. This CDR3 comprises 13 residues. V usage is TRBV6-5 and J usage is TRBJ2-7; 7 bases fit TRBD1. The sample consisted of peripheral blood. The receptor was derived from an elderly woman with acute or convalescent COVID-19. CDR3 DNA sequence: TGTGCCAGCAGTTACCAACAGGGGCTCGAGCAGTACTTC. Translated: CASSYQQGLEQYF.